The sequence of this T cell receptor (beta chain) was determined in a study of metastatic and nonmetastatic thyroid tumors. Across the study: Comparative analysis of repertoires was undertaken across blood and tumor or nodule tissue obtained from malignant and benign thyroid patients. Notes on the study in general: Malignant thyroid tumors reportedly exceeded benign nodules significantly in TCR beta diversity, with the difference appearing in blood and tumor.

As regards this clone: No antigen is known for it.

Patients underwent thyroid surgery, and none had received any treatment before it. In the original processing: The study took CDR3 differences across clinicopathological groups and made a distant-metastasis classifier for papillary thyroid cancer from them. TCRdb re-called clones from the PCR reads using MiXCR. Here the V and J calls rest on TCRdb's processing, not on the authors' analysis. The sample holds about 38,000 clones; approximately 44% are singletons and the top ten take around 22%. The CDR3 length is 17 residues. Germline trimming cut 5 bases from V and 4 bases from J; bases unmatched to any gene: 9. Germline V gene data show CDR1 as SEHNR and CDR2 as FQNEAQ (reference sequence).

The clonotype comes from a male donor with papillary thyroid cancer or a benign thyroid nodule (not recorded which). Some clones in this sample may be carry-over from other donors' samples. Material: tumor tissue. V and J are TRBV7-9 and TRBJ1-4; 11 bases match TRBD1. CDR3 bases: TGTGCCAGCAGCCCCCGGACAGGGGGCGTTGGTAATGAAAAACTGTTTTTT. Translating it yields CASSPRTGGVGNEKLFF.